The rows below give T cell receptor beta chains drawn from one sample of a study of T-cell reconstitution after alpha-beta-depleted transplantation in children. TCRdb re-called the PCR reads with MiXCR, one entry per CDR3 protein. The sample yields over 550,000 distinct CDR3 sequences, approximately 10% seen once. Sequences were derived from PBMCs from the stem cell graft donor, sampled from the stem cell graft. These receptors all come from a human donor who donated a stem cell graft to a child with acute myeloid leukemia. Both conserved end residues are part of each CDR3. Each record gives: J gene, clone size, D gene, V gene, CDR3 protein, CDR3 DNA. A D gene is named only where the DNA matches it firmly. Clone sizes are given selectively: once, few, many, or a class where the clone is expanded.

TRBJ2-3 many TRBD1 TRBV11-2 CASSLGTTGQGTDTQYF TGTGCCAGCAGCTTGGGGACCACGGGACAGGGGACAGATACGCAGTATTTT
TRBJ1-6 . . TRBV28 CASTQRQNNSPLHF TGTGCCAGCACCCAGAGGCAGAATAATTCACCCCTCCACTTT
TRBJ2-7 . TRBD1 TRBV2 CASSDPGQKSYEQYF TGTGCCAGCAGCGATCCGGGACAGAAGTCCTACGAGCAGTACTTC
TRBJ2-5 many . TRBV5-1 CASSLRWGHQETQYF TGCGCCAGCAGCTTGAGATGGGGACACCAAGAGACCCAGTACTTC
TRBJ2-5 few . TRBV7-2 CASSLAGSFQETQYF TGTGCCAGCAGCTTAGCCGGGAGCTTCCAAGAGACCCAGTACTTC
TRBJ2-3 . TRBD1 TRBV7-6 CASSLPRQGFTDTQYF TGTGCCAGCAGCCTACCGCGACAGGGGTTCACAGATACGCAGTATTTT
TRBJ2-1 . TRBD2 TRBV6-1 CASSPGPPPGGEQFF TGTGCCAGCAGTCCCGGGCCTCCTCCCGGGGGGGAGCAGTTCTTC
TRBJ2-5 . . TRBV12-3/TRBV12-4 CASSFVRDPGETQYF TGTGCCAGCAGTTTCGTTCGGGACCCGGGAGAGACCCAGTACTTC
TRBJ1-5 . . TRBV20-1 CSAPRGNQPQHF TGCAGTGCTCCCCGGGGCAATCAGCCCCAGCATTTT
TRBJ1-1 . TRBD1 TRBV4-1 CASSAQTGLMAEAFF TGCGCCAGCAGCGCGCAGACAGGGCTCATGGCTGAAGCTTTCTTT
TRBJ2-1 . . TRBV19 CASSMPRGGMAGESYNEQFF TGTGCCAGTAGTATGCCCAGGGGGGGTATGGCGGGAGAGTCCTACAATGAGCAGTTCTTC
TRBJ1-1 . . TRBV3-1 CASSQLKGSFEAFF TGTGCCAGCAGCCAATTGAAGGGGTCTTTTGAAGCTTTCTTT
TRBJ1-1 many TRBD1 TRBV10-3 CAIRSMTGWMNTEAFF TGTGCCATCAGGTCAATGACAGGGTGGATGAACACTGAAGCTTTCTTT
TRBJ2-1 few TRBD2 TRBV15 CATGASGQTYNEQFF TGTGCCACCGGCGCTAGCGGGCAGACCTACAATGAGCAGTTCTTC
TRBJ2-6 few . TRBV20-1 CSAPRRSGANVLTF TGCAGTGCCCCGCGTCGTTCTGGGGCCAACGTCCTGACTTTC
TRBJ1-4 . TRBD1 TRBV20-1 CSAHEQGVGEKLFF TGCAGTGCCCATGAACAGGGGGTCGGCGAAAAACTGTTTTTT
TRBJ2-3 many TRBD2 TRBV3-1 CASSQGTSGSADTQYF TGTGCCAGCAGCCAAGGGACTAGCGGGAGCGCAGATACGCAGTATTTT
TRBJ2-3 many TRBD2 TRBV6-1 CASSPLGGIDTQYF TGTGCCAGCAGTCCCCTGGGAGGGATAGATACGCAGTATTTT
TRBJ1-1 many . TRBV7-3 CASSANLNTEAFF TGTGCCAGCAGCGCTAATCTGAACACTGAAGCTTTCTTT
TRBJ1-4 many . TRBV7-9 CASSSARAPGEKLFF TGTGCCAGCAGCTCGGCCCGTGCGCCGGGGGAAAAACTGTTTTTT
TRBJ1-5 few . TRBV6-1 CASSPKSGNFNQPQHF TGTGCCAGCAGTCCAAAATCCGGGAACTTCAATCAGCCCCAGCATTTT